What follows is one T cell receptor beta chain and its context. Its antigen is not known. The repertoire was sequenced with immunoSEQ multiplex PCR; TCRdb's copy has only in-frame clones and lacks some. Seen here are around 140,000 clones, 85% to 95% observed once, and the top ten hold roughly 0.94%. This CDR3 has 17 residues. Trimming at V came to 5 bases and at J to 0 bases, leaving 7 bases not matched to a gene. Per the germline V gene, CDR1 is LNHDA and CDR2 is SQIVND (reference sequence). This specimen comes from a study of OX40 agonist ivuxolimab in advanced cancers. Study-wide background: Three partial responders included one hepatocellular carcinoma patient and two cutaneous melanoma patients.

General study points: The CD4+ and CD8+ T cells in the blood had expanded clonally by week 6 at 0.1 to 3.0 mg/kg. Partial responders at 0.1-3.0 mg/kg had among the lowest clonal expansion.

The sample here was CD4+ or CD8+ T cells sorted from blood, taken in a trial of the OX40 agonist ivuxolimab. The V call is TRBV19, the J call TRBJ2-6; TRBD1 matches at 7 bases. The TCR was taken from an adult with an advanced solid tumor such as melanoma, head and neck, liver or kidney cancer. CDR3 sequence: CASSPRTGNSGANVLTF. CDR3 in DNA: TGTGCCAGTAGTCCGCGGACAGGTAACTCTGGGGCCAACGTCCTGACTTTC.